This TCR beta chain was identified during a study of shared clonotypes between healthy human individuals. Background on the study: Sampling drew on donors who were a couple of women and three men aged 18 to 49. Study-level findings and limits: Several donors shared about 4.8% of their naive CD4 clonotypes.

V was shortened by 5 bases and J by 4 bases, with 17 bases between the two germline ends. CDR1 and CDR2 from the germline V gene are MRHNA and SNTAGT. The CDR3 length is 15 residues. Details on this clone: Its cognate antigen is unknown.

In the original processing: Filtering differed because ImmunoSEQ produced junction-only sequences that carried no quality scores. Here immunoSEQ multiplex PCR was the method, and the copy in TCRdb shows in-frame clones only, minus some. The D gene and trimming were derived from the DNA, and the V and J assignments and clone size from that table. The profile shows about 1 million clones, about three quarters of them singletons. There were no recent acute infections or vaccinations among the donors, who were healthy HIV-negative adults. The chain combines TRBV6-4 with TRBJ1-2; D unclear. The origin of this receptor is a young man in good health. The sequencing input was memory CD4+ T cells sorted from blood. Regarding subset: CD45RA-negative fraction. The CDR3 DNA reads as TGTGCCAGCAGTAGGACGCACGGAAAGACCTATGGCTACACCTTC. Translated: CASSRTHGKTYGYTF.